A single sample is the source of the 5 T cell receptor beta chains below, sequenced in a study of identical twins. MiXCR was run by TCRdb on the 5' RACE reads, yielding one entry per CDR3 protein. The top ten clones hold roughly 0.42% of a sample with fewer than 550,000 distinct CDR3 sequences, about 16% of them seen once. These data also featured in a second study, about yellow fever vaccine responses in identical twins.

The sequencing sample was made of CD4+ T cells sorted from blood. These receptors all come from a woman aged 18-35 years in good health.

The sample holds a few counts of this clonotype. The chain combines TRBV9 with TRBJ2-5; 8 nucleotides line up with TRBD2. The CDR3 consists of 16 residues. Germline CDR1 SGDLS, CDR2 YYNGEE. J lost 5 bases, V lost 0 bases, and 9 bases had no gene match. The CDR3 protein is CASSVAASGRQETQYF. The CDR3 nucleotides read TGTGCCAGCAGCGTAGCGGCTAGCGGGCGGCAGGAGACCCAGTACTTC.

The rearrangement joins TRBV12-3 or TRBV12-4 to TRBJ2-7, with D perhaps TRBD1 or TRBD2 (5 bases each). With 6 bases removed from V and 9 bases from J, the gap between germline ends came to 12 bases. The CDR3 spans 11 residues. The CDR3 region is CASSEGRGQYF. The DNA for the CDR3 is TGTGCCAGCAGCGAGGGACGAGGGCAGTACTTC.

This clonotype was recorded at least ten times. The V call is TRBV20-1, the J call TRBJ2-3; possible D gene TRBD1, 6 bases. CDR3 length equals 14 residues. Trimming pared 4 bases from V and 0 bases from J, leaving 11 bases between. In germline, CDR1 is DFQATT, CDR2 SNEGSKA (reference sequence). The CDR3 is CSAIDRKSTDTQYF. In nucleotides, the CDR3 is TGCAGTGCTATCGACAGGAAGAGCACAGATACGCAGTATTTT.

The table lists this clonotype with a few counts. This chain links TRBV29-1 with TRBJ1-5, with D unresolved. Per germline, CDR1 SQVTM and CDR2 ANQGSEA. V was cut by 4 bases and J by 2 bases, with 18 bases left in between. The CDR3 totals 16 residues. The CDR3 nucleotides are TGCAGCGTTGTCGGGATGGGAGGACCCGGCAATCAGCCCCAGCATTTT. It translates to CSVVGMGGPGNQPQHF.

The chain joins TRBV7-3 to TRBJ2-3, with D hard to call. V dropped 4 bases and J dropped 4 bases, with 6 bases sitting between them. Germline loops: CDR1 SGHTA, CDR2 FQGTGA. The CDR3 extends over 12 amino acids. In nucleotides, the CDR3 is TGTGCCAGCAGCTCCGTGTCAGATACGCAGTATTTT. Amino acid sequence: CASSSVSDTQYF.